This is a list of T cell receptor beta chains from one sample in a study of CD8+ T cells in alopecia areata. TCRdb's copy holds only in-frame clones and misses some; the assay was immunoSEQ multiplex PCR. The sample contains under 20,000 clones, approximately 56% of which appear only once. The sample in question was skin, obtained at week 4, from a patient treated with tofacitinib. The receptors were gathered from a human donor with alopecia areata. Both conserved end residues are part of each CDR3. The D gene is left open where the match is weak. Only some rows state a clone size, as once, few, many or a class for expanded clones.

>few|TRBV28|TRBJ2-6|-
TGTGCCAGCACCGGGACCTCTGGGGCCAACGTCCTGACTTTC
CASTGTSGANVLTF
>-|TRBV4-2|TRBJ2-5|-
TGTGCCAGCAGCCAAGATCGGACACAAAGGAGGACCCAGTACTTC
CASSQDRTQRRTQYF
>-|TRBV7-7|TRBJ2-1|TRBD2
TGTGCTAGCAGCTTATCAGGTCCCGGGACTAGCGGGGACAATGAGCAGTTCTTC
CASSLSGPGTSGDNEQFF
>few|TRBV10-3|TRBJ1-1|-
TGTGCCATCAGTGAGGGGGAAGCCATGAACACTGAAGCTTTCTTT
CAISEGEAMNTEAFF
>-|TRBV6-5|TRBJ1-6|-
TGTGCCAGCCAGGGGACCTATAATTCACCCCTCCACTTT
CASQGTYNSPLHF
>-|TRBV4-2|TRBJ2-2|TRBD2
TGTGCCAGCAGCCAACCAGCGGGGGGGACCGGGGAGCTGTTTTTT
CASSQPAGGTGELFF
>few|TRBV5-4|TRBJ1-3|TRBD1
TGTGCCAGCAGCCGGGACAGTTACTCTGGAAACACCATATATTTT
CASSRDSYSGNTIYF
>-|TRBV2|TRBJ1-1|-
TGTGCCAGCAGTCAAACAGTGAACACTGAAGCTTTCTTT
CASSQTVNTEAFF
>-|TRBV5-5|TRBJ2-7|TRBD2
TGTGCCAGCAGCCCAACACTAGCGGGGGGGTCCTACGAGCAGTACTTC
CASSPTLAGGSYEQYF
>-|TRBV5-1|TRBJ2-5|TRBD1
TGCGCCAGCAGCGAATCGGGACAGGGGAAAGAGACCCAGTACTTC
CASSESGQGKETQYF
>medium-sized|TRBV7-8|TRBJ2-7|TRBD2
TGTGCCAGCAGCTTAGCGGCCGGGGACTACTACGAGCAGTACTTC
CASSLAAGDYYEQYF
>-|TRBV2|TRBJ1-2|-
TGTGCCAGCAGTGACGCGGCAGGGAGTCCCTATGGCTACACCTTC
CASSDAAGSPYGYTF
>-|TRBV19|TRBJ1-5|-
TGTGCCAGTAGTATGGGGAACAGAGCCCCTAGCAATCAGCCCCAGCATTTT
CASSMGNRAPSNQPQHF
>few|TRBV7-6|TRBJ1-6|-
TGTGCCAGCAGCTTATGGGGGGCTAAGAATTCACCCCTCCACTTT
CASSLWGAKNSPLHF
>few|TRBV6-5|TRBJ1-5|-
TGTGCCAGCAGTTACCCCGGGACCCGGGCTCAGCCCCAGCATTTT
CASSYPGTRAQPQHF
>-|TRBV4-1|TRBJ2-7|TRBD1
TGCGCCAGCAGCCTTACCCGGGACAGGGTTTACGAGCAGTACTTC
CASSLTRDRVYEQYF
>-|TRBV27|TRBJ2-5|-
TGTGCCAGCAGTAATCACGGACTTAAAGAGACCCAGTACTTC
CASSNHGLKETQYF
>few|TRBV28|TRBJ2-7|-
TGTGCCAGCAGCCCCCCCAGGGATTCGGGCTGGGAGCAGTACTTC
CASSPPRDSGWEQYF
>-|TRBV28|TRBJ2-5|TRBD1
TGTGCCAGCAGGGGTGGGACAGGTCAAAAGACCCAGTACTTC
CASRGGTGQKTQYF
>few|TRBV28|TRBJ2-3|TRBD2
TGTGCCAGCACCTTTTCTCGGGGGGAGCATACGCAGTATTTT
CASTFSRGEHTQYF
>few|TRBV4-1|TRBJ1-1|-
TGCGCCAGCAGCCAAGGGCGGCAGCTGAACACTGAAGCTTTCTTT
CASSQGRQLNTEAFF
>-|TRBV9|TRBJ2-3|-
TGTGCCAGCAGCGCGGATGGACTAAGCACAGATACGCAGTATTTT
CASSADGLSTDTQYF
>-|TRBV5-4|TRBJ1-2|TRBD1
TGTGCCAGCAGCTCCGGGACAGTTTACGTCGACTACACCTTC
CASSSGTVYVDYTF
>-|TRBV5-1|TRBJ2-3|-
TGCGCCAGCAGCTCCGAGGGTGGCACAGATACGCAGTATTTT
CASSSEGGTDTQYF
>once|TRBV7-9|TRBJ2-7|-
TGTGCCAGCAGCTTAGCTTGGGACGGACGATCCTACGAGCAGTACTTC
CASSLAWDGRSYEQYF
>-|TRBV7-2|TRBJ1-4|-
TGTGCCAGCAGCTCGCGCAGTGCAACTAATGAAAAACTGTTTTTT
CASSSRSATNEKLFF
>-|TRBV7-9|TRBJ2-3|TRBD1
TGTGCCAGCAGCTTACCCCGGGACAGGGGGCGAAATACGCAGTATTTT
CASSLPRDRGRNTQYF
>-|TRBV25-1|TRBJ1-1|TRBD1
TGTGCCAGCAAAAACAGGGGGCTCGATGAAGCTTTCTTT
CASKNRGLDEAFF
>-|TRBV11-2|TRBJ1-4|TRBD1
TGTGCCAGCAGCCTACAGGGGGCATTTGAAAAACTGTTTTTT
CASSLQGAFEKLFF